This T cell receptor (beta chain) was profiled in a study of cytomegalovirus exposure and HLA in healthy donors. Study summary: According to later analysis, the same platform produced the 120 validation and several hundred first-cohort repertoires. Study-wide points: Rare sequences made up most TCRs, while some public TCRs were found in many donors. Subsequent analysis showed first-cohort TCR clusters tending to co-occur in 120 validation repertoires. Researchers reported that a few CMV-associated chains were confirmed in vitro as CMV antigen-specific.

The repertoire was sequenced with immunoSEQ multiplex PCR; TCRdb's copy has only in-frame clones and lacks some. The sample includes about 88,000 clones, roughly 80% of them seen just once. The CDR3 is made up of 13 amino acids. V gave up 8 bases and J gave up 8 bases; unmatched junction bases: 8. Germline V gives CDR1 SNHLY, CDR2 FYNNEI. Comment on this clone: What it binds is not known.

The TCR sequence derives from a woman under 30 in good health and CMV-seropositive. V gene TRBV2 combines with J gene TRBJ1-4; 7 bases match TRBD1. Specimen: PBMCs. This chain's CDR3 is CASGGDSTEKLFF. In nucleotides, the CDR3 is TGTGCCAGCGGTGGGGACAGTACCGAAAAACTGTTTTTT.